Listed below are T cell receptor beta chains from one sample, sequenced in a study of naive and memory T cell subsets. TCRdb re-analysed the 5' RACE reads in MiXCR, keeping a single row per CDR3 protein. The table has approximately 22,000 distinct CDR3 sequences, 4% to 4.5% seen once. The origin of the receptors is a male donor in good health. CDR3s include the opening cysteine and the closing phenylalanine or tryptophan. The order of the fields is D gene, J gene, V gene, clone size, CDR3 protein, CDR3 DNA. D genes are given only for firm matches. The size of a clone is reported for some rows only, either as once, few or many, or as a class for expanded clones.

NA,TRBJ2-7,TRBV27,medium-sized,CASSFERSGLEQYF,TGTGCCAGCAGTTTCGAACGGTCCGGGCTCGAGCAGTACTTC
TRBD1,TRBJ2-5,TRBV28,few,CASSSPGQGVETQYF,TGTGCCAGCAGTTCCCCGGGACAGGGGGTCGAGACCCAGTACTTC
NA,TRBJ2-3,TRBV2,many,CASRKYGNTDTQYF,TGTGCCAGCAGAAAGTACGGTAACACAGATACGCAGTATTTT
NA,TRBJ2-5,TRBV11-2,many,CASSPGSQETQYF,TGTGCCAGCAGCCCGGGTAGCCAAGAGACCCAGTACTTC
TRBD1,TRBJ2-3,TRBV5-1,few,CASSFLTGQGVTDTQYF,TGCGCCAGCAGCTTCCTGACCGGACAGGGGGTGACAGATACGCAGTATTTT
NA,TRBJ2-7,TRBV5-1,NA,CASSSGYRQTRGGEQYF,TGCGCCAGCAGCTCGGGTTACCGACAGACTAGGGGGGGCGAGCAGTACTTC
TRBD2,TRBJ2-1,TRBV5-4,many,CASSLKTGTSNNEQFF,TGTGCCAGCAGCTTGAAAACCGGGACTAGTAACAATGAGCAGTTCTTC
TRBD1,TRBJ2-2,TRBV6-1,many,CASRNRGGELFF,TGTGCCAGCAGAAACAGGGGTGGGGAGCTGTTTTTT
NA,TRBJ1-1,TRBV19,many,CASSIPQGGNTEAFF,TGTGCCAGTAGTATACCCCAGGGCGGGAACACTGAAGCTTTCTTT
TRBD1,TRBJ2-2,TRBV11-3,many,CASSLDGQATNTGELFF,TGTGCCAGCAGCTTAGACGGACAGGCCACGAACACCGGGGAGCTGTTTTTT
TRBD2,TRBJ2-2,TRBV10-2,many,CASSGANTGELFF,TGCGCCAGTAGCGGGGCAAACACCGGGGAGCTGTTTTTT
NA,TRBJ2-7,TRBV7-2,many,CASSLRGREQYF,TGTGCCAGCAGCCTCAGGGGGAGGGAGCAGTACTTC
NA,TRBJ2-1,TRBV2,many,CASSEEASAREQFF,TGTGCCAGCAGTGAAGAGGCTAGCGCCCGTGAGCAGTTCTTC
NA,TRBJ2-5,TRBV21-1,many,CASSKAGGQETQYF,TGTGCCAGCAGCAAAGCAGGGGGCCAAGAGACCCAGTACTTC
TRBD1,TRBJ2-1,TRBV5-4,many,CASSLPGQANEQFF,TGTGCCAGCAGCTTGCCAGGACAGGCGAATGAGCAGTTCTTC
TRBD1,TRBJ1-5,TRBV5-5,many,CASSETGGRSNQPQHF,TGTGCCAGCAGCGAGACAGGGGGCCGCTCCAATCAGCCCCAGCATTTT
NA,TRBJ2-2,TRBV6-7,many,CASSYIRDKKGVDTGELFF,TGTGCCAGCAGTTACATCAGAGACAAAAAAGGCGTGGACACCGGGGAGCTGTTTTTT
NA,TRBJ2-7,TRBV6-5,many,CASRDRAYEQYF,TGTGCCAGCAGAGACAGAGCCTACGAGCAGTACTTC
TRBD1,TRBJ2-5,TRBV6-5,many,CASSYSFRGLRETQYF,TGTGCCAGCAGTTACTCGTTCAGGGGGCTAAGAGAGACCCAGTACTTC
TRBD1,TRBJ2-3,TRBV2,many,CAITGTGFPDTQYF,TGTGCCATCACCGGGACAGGATTCCCAGATACGCAGTATTTT
TRBD2,TRBJ2-1,TRBV12-3/TRBV12-4,medium-sized,CASRYRLAGGPNEQFF,TGTGCCAGCAGGTACCGACTAGCGGGGGGGCCTAATGAGCAGTTCTTC
TRBD1,TRBJ2-7,TRBV12-3/TRBV12-4,many,CASSFGQGSYEQYF,TGTGCCAGCAGTTTCGGACAGGGTTCCTACGAGCAGTACTTC
TRBD2,TRBJ2-5,TRBV11-3,many,CASGGRVQETQYF,TGTGCCAGTGGTGGGAGGGTCCAAGAGACCCAGTACTTC
NA,TRBJ2-2,TRBV7-9,many,CASSSWEPGELFF,TGTGCCAGCAGCTCATGGGAACCCGGGGAGCTGTTTTTT
TRBD2,TRBJ2-1,TRBV10-3,many,CAIKELAAYNEQFF,TGTGCCATCAAAGAGCTAGCGGCCTACAATGAGCAGTTCTTC
NA,TRBJ2-3,TRBV25-1,many,CASSVEAETSTDTQYF,TGTGCCAGCAGTGTGGAAGCGGAAACTAGCACAGATACGCAGTATTTT
NA,TRBJ2-3,TRBV5-1,many,CASSPDGYSTDTQYF,TGCGCCAGCAGCCCGGACGGTTATAGCACAGATACGCAGTATTTT
NA,TRBJ1-1,TRBV5-4,many,CASSLVARNTEAFF,TGTGCCAGCAGCTTGGTAGCACGCAACACTGAAGCTTTCTTT
NA,TRBJ2-5,TRBV6-5,many,CASSGIGSETQYF,TGTGCCAGCTCTGGGATTGGCAGTGAGACCCAGTACTTC
NA,TRBJ2-7,TRBV4-3,many,CASSVRLSGPYEQYF,TGCGCCAGCAGCGTCCGACTGTCTGGACCCTACGAGCAGTACTTC
NA,TRBJ2-7,TRBV11-2,many,CASSLVGISEQYF,TGTGCCAGCAGCTTAGTGGGTATTTCCGAGCAGTACTTC
NA,TRBJ2-3,TRBV7-2,many,CASSLPAPTQYF,TGTGCCAGCAGCTTACCAGCCCCTACGCAGTATTTT
NA,TRBJ2-2,TRBV6-5,many,CASSYKRVGGTGELFF,TGTGCCAGCAGTTACAAGAGGGTCGGGGGCACCGGGGAGCTGTTTTTT
NA,TRBJ2-1,TRBV7-7,many,CASSVHGSSYNEQFF,TGTGCTAGCAGCGTCCACGGGAGCTCCTACAATGAGCAGTTCTTC
NA,TRBJ2-1,TRBV11-2,few,CASSLLAIRRNEQFF,TGTGCCAGCAGCTTACTAGCGATCCGCCGAAATGAGCAGTTCTTC
TRBD2,TRBJ2-3,TRBV7-9,many,CASSRASGNTDTQYF,TGTGCCAGCAGTCGCGCTAGCGGCAACACAGATACGCAGTATTTT
NA,TRBJ2-3,TRBV20-1,medium-sized,CSAQTWDGTDTQYF,TGCAGTGCGCAGACTTGGGACGGCACAGATACGCAGTATTTT
NA,TRBJ2-7,TRBV12-3/TRBV12-4,many,CASSLLPYEQYF,TGTGCCAGCAGTTTACTTCCCTACGAGCAGTACTTC
NA,TRBJ1-4,TRBV9,many,CASSPNRQANEKLFF,TGTGCCAGCAGCCCAAATCGACAGGCTAATGAAAAACTGTTTTTT
NA,TRBJ2-7,TRBV29-1,many,CSVWGDNSYEQYF,TGCAGCGTCTGGGGGGACAACTCCTACGAGCAGTACTTC
TRBD2,TRBJ2-3,TRBV6-4,many,CASSGGGATDAQYF,TGTGCCAGCAGTGGCGGGGGGGCCACAGATGCGCAGTATTTT
TRBD1,TRBJ2-1,TRBV30,few,CAWTLGQGAYNEQFF,TGTGCCTGGACCCTCGGACAGGGGGCATACAATGAGCAGTTCTTC
TRBD2,TRBJ2-2,TRBV20-1,many,CSAPYPGTSVANTGELFF,TGCAGTGCTCCTTACCCGGGGACTAGCGTCGCGAACACCGGGGAGCTGTTTTTT
TRBD1,TRBJ2-1,TRBV6-2/TRBV6-3,many,CASKDGQGTYNEQFF,TGTGCCAGCAAGGATGGACAGGGGACCTACAATGAGCAGTTCTTC
NA,TRBJ2-7,TRBV5-4,many,CASSTSGTDYEQYF,TGTGCCAGCAGCACCTCCGGGACGGATTACGAGCAGTACTTC
TRBD1,TRBJ1-5,TRBV25-1,NA,CASSEGGQLAAPQHF,TGTGCCAGCAGTGAAGGGGGACAGTTGGCGGCGCCCCAGCATTTT
NA,TRBJ1-5,TRBV29-1,medium-sized,CSVVQADQPQHF,TGCAGCGTTGTACAGGCGGATCAGCCCCAGCATTTT
NA,TRBJ2-3,TRBV7-2,NA,CASSSRGPQLRPTDTQYF,TGTGCCAGCAGCTCACGGGGGCCCCAACTACGACCCACAGATACGCAGTATTTT
NA,TRBJ2-7,TRBV6-6,medium-sized,CASSYLRGGYEQYF,TGTGCCAGCAGTTACCTTAGGGGGGGCTACGAGCAGTACTTC
TRBD1,TRBJ2-4,TRBV11-2,many,CASSLGQGSIQYF,TGTGCCAGCAGCTTGGGACAGGGTAGCATTCAGTACTTC
TRBD2,TRBJ2-3,TRBV19,many,CASSNSGRRTDTQYF,TGTGCCAGTAGTAATAGCGGGAGACGCACAGATACGCAGTATTTT
NA,TRBJ2-5,TRBV20-1,many,CSARSAFPGTSQETQYF,TGCAGTGCTAGATCAGCTTTTCCCGGGACAAGTCAAGAGACCCAGTACTTC
NA,TRBJ2-2,TRBV24-1,medium-sized,CATSDLRDTGELFF,TGTGCCACCAGTGATTTGCGGGACACCGGGGAGCTGTTTTTT
NA,TRBJ2-7,TRBV6-4,medium-sized,CATPPFDSRYEQYF,TGTGCCACCCCGCCCTTCGACTCGCGATACGAGCAGTACTTC